These T cell receptor beta chains were read from a single sample in a study of cytomegalovirus exposure and HLA in healthy donors. The table came from immunoSEQ multiplex PCR; TCRdb's copy has only in-frame clones and leaves some out. The repertoire holds about 120,000 clones, with approximately 70% as singletons. Sequenced input: PBMCs. The receptors were gathered from a young woman in good health and CMV-seronegative. Both conserved end residues are part of each CDR3. A D gene is named only where the DNA matches it firmly. Clone size is given for some rows only: seen once, a few or many times, or a class if the clone is expanded.

len	d_gene	abundance	v_gene	j_gene	CDR3aa	CDR3nt
15	.	.	TRBV7-9	TRBJ2-1	CASSLEGLGYNEQFF	TGTGCCAGCAGCTTAGAGGGGCTGGGCTACAATGAGCAGTTCTTC
12	TRBD1	.	TRBV2	TRBJ1-1	CASSQGGTEAFF	TGTGCCAGCAGTCAGGGGGGCACTGAAGCTTTCTTT
16	.	.	TRBV4-1	TRBJ1-1	CASSQGLGSGGAEAFF	TGCGCCAGCAGCCAAGGTCTCGGATCGGGGGGAGCTGAAGCTTTCTTT
13	.	.	TRBV7-9	TRBJ1-2	CASSLPNNYGYTF	TGTGCCAGCAGCCTACCAAATAACTATGGCTACACCTTC
12	.	.	TRBV19	TRBJ1-5	CASGGGVQPQHF	TGTGCCAGTGGGGGAGGGGTTCAGCCCCAGCATTTT
12	.	once	TRBV18	TRBJ1-1	CASSLKNTEAFF	TGTGCCAGCTCACTAAAGAACACTGAAGCTTTCTTT
16	TRBD1	.	TRBV4-1	TRBJ2-7	CASSQLTGTYSYEQYF	TGCGCCAGCAGCCAATTGACAGGGACCTACTCCTACGAGCAGTACTTC
15	TRBD1	.	TRBV7-3	TRBJ1-2	CASSLTKGQGFGYTF	TGTGCCAGCAGCTTAACCAAGGGACAGGGCTTTGGCTACACCTTC
13	.	.	TRBV30	TRBJ1-2	CAWSVHQNYGYTF	TGTGCCTGGAGTGTACATCAAAACTATGGCTACACCTTC
15	TRBD1	.	TRBV27	TRBJ2-1	CASSPRVDRASEQFF	TGTGCCAGCAGCCCAAGAGTCGACAGGGCCAGTGAGCAGTTCTTC
15	.	.	TRBV5-1	TRBJ1-1	CASSRGTGIPTEAFF	TGCGCCAGCAGCAGAGGAACAGGGATCCCCACTGAAGCTTTCTTT
14	.	.	TRBV5-1	TRBJ1-1	CASSPGSLNTEAFF	TGCGCCAGCAGCCCAGGGTCCCTAAACACTGAAGCTTTCTTT
17	TRBD2	.	TRBV5-1	TRBJ2-3	CASSEAASGGSTDTQYF	TGCGCCAGCAGCGAGGCAGCTAGCGGGGGTTCCACAGATACGCAGTATTTT
11	.	.	TRBV19	TRBJ1-1	CASNEDTEAFF	TGTGCCAGTAACGAGGACACTGAAGCTTTCTTT
14	.	.	TRBV2	TRBJ1-1	CASSEGEGLTEAFF	TGTGCCAGCAGTGAAGGAGAGGGATTAACTGAAGCTTTCTTT
17	.	.	TRBV5-1	TRBJ1-4	CASSLFRVEATNEKLFF	TGCGCCAGCAGCTTGTTCAGGGTTGAGGCAACTAATGAAAAACTGTTTTTT
16	TRBD2	.	TRBV5-1	TRBJ2-2	CASSMTGTSEPGELFF	TGCGCCAGCAGCATGACCGGGACTAGTGAGCCCGGGGAGCTGTTTTTT
15	.	.	TRBV2	TRBJ1-3	CASRAELLSGNTIYF	TGTGCCAGCAGGGCGGAGCTACTCTCTGGAAACACCATATATTTT
14	TRBD2	few	TRBV2	TRBJ2-7	CASSLLLATYEQYF	TGTGCCAGCAGTCTATTACTAGCGACCTACGAGCAGTACTTC
14	TRBD1	.	TRBV18	TRBJ1-1	CASSPGQGRAEAFF	TGTGCCAGCTCCCCCGGACAGGGGAGGGCTGAAGCTTTCTTT
13	.	.	TRBV6-5	TRBJ1-2	CASRLDRTGGYTF	TGTGCCAGCAGACTAGACAGGACTGGCGGCTACACCTTC
15	.	once	TRBV9	TRBJ1-5	CASSADGGSNQPQHF	TGTGCCAGCAGCGCAGACGGGGGTAGCAATCAGCCCCAGCATTTT
17	TRBD1	.	TRBV5-1	TRBJ2-3	CASSLGDRGVRTDTQYF	TGCGCCAGCAGCTTGGGGGACAGGGGAGTTCGCACAGATACGCAGTATTTT
15	TRBD1	.	TRBV27	TRBJ2-3	CASSVGQGVWDTQYF	TGTGCCAGCTCCGTCGGACAGGGAGTATGGGATACGCAGTATTTT
12	TRBD2	.	TRBV5-1	TRBJ2-7	CASSLSSGEQYF	TGCGCCAGCAGCTTGTCTAGCGGCGAGCAGTACTTC
16	TRBD1	few	TRBV7-2	TRBJ1-2	CASSLDITDRGGGYTF	TGTGCCAGCAGCTTAGATATCACAGACAGGGGAGGTGGCTACACCTTC
15	TRBD1	few	TRBV6-1	TRBJ1-2	CASSGLSGTGYGYTF	TGTGCCAGCAGTGGCCTATCCGGGACAGGGTATGGCTACACCTTC
11	.	few	TRBV5-1	TRBJ2-7	CASSFKDTLYF	TGCGCCAGCAGCTTTAAGGACACACTGTACTTC
16	.	.	TRBV27	TRBJ1-2	CASSWDGGSTPYGYTF	TGTGCCAGCAGTTGGGACGGAGGGTCAACGCCCTATGGCTACACCTTC
16	TRBD1	.	TRBV6-1	TRBJ1-1	CASSGPGQGARTEAFF	TGTGCCAGCAGTGGACCGGGACAGGGGGCAAGGACTGAAGCTTTCTTT